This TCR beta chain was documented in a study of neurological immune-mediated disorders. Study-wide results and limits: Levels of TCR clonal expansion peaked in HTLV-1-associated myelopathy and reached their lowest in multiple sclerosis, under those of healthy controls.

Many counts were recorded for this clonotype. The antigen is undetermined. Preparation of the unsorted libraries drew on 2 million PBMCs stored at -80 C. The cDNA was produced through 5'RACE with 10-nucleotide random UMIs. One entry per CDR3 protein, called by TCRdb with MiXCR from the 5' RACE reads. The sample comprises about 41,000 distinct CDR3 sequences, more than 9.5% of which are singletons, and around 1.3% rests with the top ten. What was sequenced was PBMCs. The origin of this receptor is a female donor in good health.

CDR3 amino acids: CASSPQDGYGYTF. The DNA for the CDR3 is TGTGCCAGCTCACCACAGGATGGGTATGGCTACACCTTC. The chain has TRBV18 and TRBJ1-2; the D is unclear. Germline CDR1 reads KGHSH; CDR2 reads LQKENI. Trimming stripped 1 base from V and 5 bases from J, with 8 bases between. The CDR3 is 13 residues long.